These T cell receptor beta chains were read from a single sample in a study of T cell repertoires in cytomegalovirus infection. TCRdb itself ran the reads through MiXCR, one entry per CDR3 protein. The table includes about 270,000 distinct CDR3 sequences, 20% to 25% detected once. Their antigen targets remain unknown. This specimen consisted of cultured PBMCs, obtained from culture after CMV antigen stimulation. These receptors came from a human donor in good health (CMV status not recorded). Some clones in this sample may be carry-over from other donors' samples. CDR3s include the opening cysteine and the closing phenylalanine or tryptophan. The order of the fields is CDR3 protein, CDR3 DNA, V gene, CDR3 length, clone size, J gene, D gene. A D gene is named only where the DNA matches it firmly. Not every row has a clone size; where given, it reads once, few, many or a size class.

CSARGRSREIYGYTF | TGCAGTGCTCGAGGAAGATCCAGAGAAATCTATGGCTACACCTTC | TRBV20-1 | 15 | - | TRBJ1-2 | -
CASRVPQGSQETQYF | TGTGCCAGCAGGGTACCTCAGGGGAGCCAAGAGACCCAGTACTTC | TRBV6-2/TRBV6-3 | 15 | - | TRBJ2-5 | -
CASSGRDGRSYNEQFF | TGTGCCAGCAGCGGACGGGACGGCCGCTCCTACAATGAGCAGTTCTTC | TRBV2 | 16 | few | TRBJ2-1 | -
CASRGQADTQYF | TGTGCCAGCAGAGGGCAAGCAGATACGCAGTATTTT | TRBV7-4 | 12 | - | TRBJ2-3 | -
CASSQRLAGGTSQDTQYF | TGCGCCAGCAGCCAGCGACTAGCGGGAGGGACTAGCCAAGATACGCAGTATTTT | TRBV4-1 | 18 | many | TRBJ2-3 | TRBD2
CASSLARLNTEAFF | TGTGCCAGCAGTTTGGCCAGGTTGAACACTGAAGCTTTCTTT | TRBV28 | 14 | - | TRBJ1-1 | -
CASTSNSYEQYF | TGTGCCAGTACTAGCAACTCCTACGAGCAGTACTTC | TRBV19 | 12 | - | TRBJ2-7 | -
CATSPHTGPGKNTGELFF | TGTGCCACCAGCCCACATACGGGGCCGGGGAAGAACACCGGGGAGCTGTTTTTT | TRBV15 | 18 | once | TRBJ2-2 | -
CAISESTGNYNEQFF | TGTGCCATCAGTGAGTCGACGGGAAATTACAATGAGCAGTTCTTC | TRBV10-3 | 15 | - | TRBJ2-1 | -
CASGSLGQLNTEAFF | TGTGCCAGCGGATCCCTGGGACAGCTGAACACTGAAGCTTTCTTT | TRBV7-2 | 15 | many | TRBJ1-1 | TRBD1
CSARPDIAYNEQFF | TGCAGTGCTCGCCCGGACATAGCCTACAATGAGCAGTTCTTC | TRBV20-1 | 14 | few | TRBJ2-1 | -
CASSLVAGARYEQFF | TGTGCCAGCAGCCTCGTAGCGGGAGCTAGGTATGAGCAGTTCTTC | TRBV7-3 | 15 | few | TRBJ2-1 | TRBD2
CASSPNGGAGGTEAFF | TGTGCCAGCAGCCCAAACGGTGGGGCAGGGGGGACTGAAGCTTTCTTT | TRBV5-6 | 16 | few | TRBJ1-1 | TRBD1
CASSLGLWTEAFF | TGTGCCAGCAGCTTAGGCTTGTGGACTGAAGCTTTCTTT | TRBV7-2 | 13 | many | TRBJ1-1 | -
CASSRGANEAFF | TGTGCCAGTAGCAGGGGAGCTAATGAAGCTTTCTTT | TRBV19 | 12 | once | TRBJ1-1 | -
CASSDRENSPLHF | TGTGCCAGCAGTGACAGGGAAAATTCACCCCTCCACTTT | TRBV2 | 13 | - | TRBJ1-6 | -
CAISQAVTSTDTQYF | TGTGCCATCAGTCAAGCGGTTACTAGCACAGATACGCAGTATTTT | TRBV10-3 | 15 | few | TRBJ2-3 | -
CASSFSSGRAVRTYNEQFF | TGCGCCAGCAGCTTTTCTAGCGGGAGGGCTGTTCGGACCTACAATGAGCAGTTCTTC | TRBV5-1 | 19 | - | TRBJ2-1 | TRBD2
CASSLRQGRTGDTEAFF | TGTGCCAGCAGCCTGAGACAGGGCAGGACGGGAGACACTGAAGCTTTCTTT | TRBV12-3/TRBV12-4 | 17 | - | TRBJ1-1 | TRBD1
CASSQDLTGDTEAFF | TGCGCCAGCAGCCAAGATCTTACCGGGGACACTGAAGCTTTCTTT | TRBV4-1 | 15 | - | TRBJ1-1 | -
CAIEDSGSSGELFF | TGTGCCATCGAAGATAGCGGGAGCTCCGGGGAGCTGTTTTTT | TRBV10-3 | 14 | few | TRBJ2-2 | TRBD2
CASSQVDMGLVAYNEQFF | TGCGCCAGCAGCCAAGTCGATATGGGACTAGTGGCCTACAATGAGCAGTTCTTC | TRBV4-1 | 18 | - | TRBJ2-1 | TRBD2
CASSDPRGQTNTGELFF | TGTGCCAGCAGCGACCCTAGGGGACAGACGAACACCGGGGAGCTGTTTTTT | TRBV6-2/TRBV6-3 | 17 | - | TRBJ2-2 | TRBD1
CASGGRGTGSFKDEQYF | TGCGCCAGCGGCGGGAGGGGGACAGGGAGTTTTAAGGACGAGCAGTACTTC | TRBV10-2 | 17 | few | TRBJ2-7 | -
CASSLARGGTEAFF | TGTGCCAGCAGTTTAGCCCGGGGCGGAACTGAAGCTTTCTTT | TRBV27 | 14 | few | TRBJ1-1 | -
CASSRDSGSSYNEQFF | TGTGCCAGCAGCCGGGATAGCGGGAGCTCCTACAATGAGCAGTTCTTC | TRBV7-2 | 16 | - | TRBJ2-1 | TRBD2
CASSAVTDYNEQFF | TGTGCCAGCAGCGCCGTCACAGACTACAATGAGCAGTTCTTC | TRBV9 | 14 | - | TRBJ2-1 | -
CASSSLRGRGGDQPQHF | TGTGCCAGCAGCTCCCTCCGTGGCAGGGGTGGGGATCAGCCCCAGCATTTT | TRBV11-2 | 17 | few | TRBJ1-5 | -
CASSFGGQGPYEQYF | TGTGCCAGCAGCTTTGGGGGACAGGGCCCCTACGAGCAGTACTTC | TRBV7-9 | 15 | few | TRBJ2-7 | TRBD1
CASSRTSGNEQFF | TGCGCCAGCAGCCGGACTAGCGGGAATGAGCAGTTCTTC | TRBV5-1 | 13 | few | TRBJ2-1 | TRBD2
CASSAGTGLYNEQFF | TGTGCCAGCAGCGCCGGGACAGGACTCTACAATGAGCAGTTCTTC | TRBV7-2 | 15 | many | TRBJ2-1 | TRBD1
CASGRDRDYTF | TGTGCCAGCGGACGGGACAGGGACTACACCTTC | TRBV6-8 | 11 | - | TRBJ1-2 | TRBD1
CASSSGTKRGEQFF | TGTGCCAGCAGCTCCGGGACGAAGAGGGGTGAGCAGTTCTTC | TRBV7-9 | 14 | many | TRBJ2-1 | -
CASSLVARTSGANVLTF | TGTGCCAGCAGCTTAGTGGCTAGAACTTCTGGGGCCAACGTCCTGACTTTC | TRBV7-8 | 17 | - | TRBJ2-6 | -
CASSPVHQAGTQYF | TGTGCCAGCAGTCCGGTCCACCAAGCTGGGACCCAGTACTTC | TRBV6-2/TRBV6-3 | 14 | many | TRBJ2-5 | -
CASGALPSGNTIYF | TGTGCCAGTGGGGCCCTCCCCTCTGGAAACACCATATATTTT | TRBV19 | 14 | many | TRBJ1-3 | -
CASSWSGPGYTF | TGTGCCAGCAGTTGGTCAGGGCCTGGCTACACCTTC | TRBV12-3/TRBV12-4 | 12 | - | TRBJ1-2 | -
CASSSALGTQYF | TGTGCCAGCAGCTCCGCCTTGGGGACCCAGTACTTC | TRBV7-2 | 12 | many | TRBJ2-5 | -
CASSLSGLAKETQYF | TGTGCCAGCAGTTTATCGGGACTAGCTAAAGAGACCCAGTACTTC | TRBV28 | 15 | - | TRBJ2-5 | TRBD2
CASSLGGGPQPHTQYF | TGTGCCAGCAGCTTAGGGGGGGGACCTCAACCCCATACGCAGTATTTT | TRBV11-2 | 16 | few | TRBJ2-3 | TRBD2
CAWSSANEQFF | TGTGCCTGGAGTTCAGCAAATGAGCAGTTCTTC | TRBV30 | 11 | few | TRBJ2-1 | -
CASSLPPGITGELFF | TGTGCCAGCAGCCTACCCCCAGGGATCACCGGGGAGCTGTTTTTT | TRBV12-3/TRBV12-4 | 15 | many | TRBJ2-2 | -
CASSVVGSGNTIYF | TGTGCCAGCAGCGTAGTGGGCTCTGGAAACACCATATATTTT | TRBV9 | 14 | few | TRBJ1-3 | -
CASSLGQGLTEAFF | TGTGCCAGCAGCTTAGGACAGGGTCTCACTGAAGCTTTCTTT | TRBV7-8 | 14 | many | TRBJ1-1 | TRBD1
CASSLAPVRAGGGGEQFF | TGTGCCAGCAGTTTAGCCCCTGTAAGGGCGGGGGGGGGAGGTGAGCAGTTCTTC | TRBV12-3/TRBV12-4 | 18 | few | TRBJ2-1 | TRBD2
CASSSPRGGITYEQYF | TGTGCCAGCAGCTCCCCCCGGGGAGGGATAACCTACGAGCAGTACTTC | TRBV7-2 | 16 | many | TRBJ2-7 | TRBD2
CASSYSSGRVSYNEQFF | TGTGCCAGCAGTTACTCTAGCGGGAGGGTGTCTTACAATGAGCAGTTCTTC | TRBV6-2/TRBV6-3 | 17 | many | TRBJ2-1 | TRBD2
CASSTGWAPGVTGTGNTEAFF | TGTGCCAGCAGTACGGGATGGGCGCCAGGGGTTACCGGGACAGGGAACACTGAAGCTTTCTTT | TRBV6-1 | 21 | - | TRBJ1-1 | TRBD1
CASSLKYNEQFF | TGTGCCAGCAGCCTAAAATACAATGAGCAGTTCTTC | TRBV6-2/TRBV6-3 | 12 | - | TRBJ2-1 | -
CASSRRTSPSGTDTQYF | TGCGCCAGCAGCCGAAGGACTAGCCCGAGTGGAACAGATACGCAGTATTTT | TRBV4-3 | 17 | few | TRBJ2-3 | TRBD2
CSLNMGADTQYF | TGCAGCCTCAATATGGGGGCAGATACGCAGTATTTT | TRBV29-1 | 12 | few | TRBJ2-3 | -
CASSEADGNSPLHF | TGTGCCAGCAGTGAAGCGGACGGGAATTCACCCCTCCACTTT | TRBV2 | 14 | - | TRBJ1-6 | -
CASRLLSTSGSYEQFF | TGTGCCAGCAGACTCCTTTCGACTAGCGGGAGTTACGAGCAGTTCTTC | TRBV12-3/TRBV12-4 | 16 | - | TRBJ2-1 | TRBD2